Sequencing of this T cell receptor (beta chain) was carried out in a study of post-analysis software for immune sequencing data. Study in general: Courses of disease covered relapsing-remitting, secondary progressive and progressive-relapsing multiple sclerosis.

Points from the study as a whole: Controls showed significantly higher normalized Chao1 diversity than did multiple sclerosis patients. Samples from one preparation batch, clustered by F measure, grouped strongly together. TRBV5-6, TRBV5-1 and TRBV20-1 belonged to a set of about 5 TRBV segments that were more frequent in patients than controls.

There are 17 residues in the CDR3. Germline V lookup: CDR1 SQVTM, CDR2 ANQGSEA. The junction had 14 bases not matched to a gene; V was cut back by 1 base and J by 4 bases. On this clonotype: The antigen is undetermined.

Unique molecular identifiers tagged the TCR beta cDNA libraries. T cells numbering roughly 0.9 to 10 million yielded cDNA molecules that totaled approximately 500,000. MiXCR, applied by TCRdb to the PCR reads, yields one record per CDR3 protein. Found here are approximately 690,000 distinct CDR3 sequences, over 45% of them singletons; the top ten hold about 11%. This chain joins TRBV29-1 and TRBJ2-5; 8 bases agree with TRBD2. Sequencing used blood. The TCR originated in a girl under 10 years old with multiple sclerosis. In DNA form, the CDR3 reads TGCAGCGTTGAAGGTGGCTGGGGGAGCGGGGGTCCAGAGACCCAGTACTTC. Translation gives CSVEGGWGSGGPETQYF. The variable domain in full, completed from reference TRBV29-1 and TRBJ2-5, reads SAVISQKPSRDICQRGTSLTIQCQVDSQVTMMFWYRQQPGQSLTLIATANQGSEATYESGFVIDKFPISRPNLTFSTLTVSNMSPEDSSIYLCSVEGGWGSGGPETQYFGPGTRLLVL.